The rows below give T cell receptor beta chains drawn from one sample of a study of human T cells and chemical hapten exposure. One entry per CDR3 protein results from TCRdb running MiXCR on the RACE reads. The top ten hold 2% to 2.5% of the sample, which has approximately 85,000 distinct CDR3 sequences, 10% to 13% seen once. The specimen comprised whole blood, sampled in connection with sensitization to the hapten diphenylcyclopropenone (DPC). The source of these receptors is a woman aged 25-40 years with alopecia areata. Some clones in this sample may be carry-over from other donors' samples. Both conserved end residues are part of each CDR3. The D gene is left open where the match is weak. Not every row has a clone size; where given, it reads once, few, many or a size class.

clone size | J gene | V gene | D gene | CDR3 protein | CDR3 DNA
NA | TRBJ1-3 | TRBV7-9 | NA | CASSGSGNTIYF | TGTGCCAGCAGCGGGTCAGGAAACACCATATATTTT
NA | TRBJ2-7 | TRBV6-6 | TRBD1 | CASSYSSVTGLNYEQYF | TGTGCCAGCAGTTACTCGAGCGTGACAGGGCTAAACTACGAGCAGTACTTC
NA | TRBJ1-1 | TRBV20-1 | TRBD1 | CSAGTGRTAEAFF | TGCAGTGCTGGGACAGGGCGAACGGCTGAAGCTTTCTTT
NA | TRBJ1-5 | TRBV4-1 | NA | CASSPIGNSNQPQHF | TGCGCCAGCAGCCCGATAGGGAATAGCAATCAGCCCCAGCATTTT
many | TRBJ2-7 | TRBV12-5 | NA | CASGIRRGSEQYF | TGTGCTAGTGGTATCCGTAGGGGGAGTGAGCAGTACTTC
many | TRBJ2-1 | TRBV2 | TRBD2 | CASLLAGASNEQFF | TGTGCCAGCCTACTAGCGGGAGCATCCAATGAGCAGTTCTTC
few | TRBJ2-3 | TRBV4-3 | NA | CASSQAQSTDTQYF | TGCGCCAGCAGCCAAGCGCAGAGCACAGATACGCAGTATTTT
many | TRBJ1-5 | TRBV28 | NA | CASSLFGSHNQPQHF | TGTGCCAGCAGTTTATTCGGGAGCCACAATCAGCCCCAGCATTTT
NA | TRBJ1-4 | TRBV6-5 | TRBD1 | CASSFRGFGEKLFF | TGTGCCAGCAGTTTCAGGGGGTTCGGTGAAAAACTGTTTTTT
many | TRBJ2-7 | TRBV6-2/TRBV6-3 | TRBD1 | CASSRRQGTYEQYF | TGTGCCAGCAGTCGCCGACAGGGAACCTACGAGCAGTACTTC
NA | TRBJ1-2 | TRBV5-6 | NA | CASSLGTHGAPHGYTF | TGTGCCAGCAGCTTAGGGACCCACGGCGCGCCTCATGGCTACACCTTC
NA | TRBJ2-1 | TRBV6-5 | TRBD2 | CASSSPRTSGRSAYNEQFF | TGTGCCAGCAGTTCGCCCAGGACTAGCGGGAGATCTGCCTACAATGAGCAGTTCTTC
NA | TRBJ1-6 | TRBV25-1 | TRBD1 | CASSRYRGSNSPLHF | TGTGCCAGCAGTAGATACAGGGGGAGTAATTCACCCCTCCACTTT
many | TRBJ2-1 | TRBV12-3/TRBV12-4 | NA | CASSLKRGAIIYNEQFF | TGTGCCAGCAGTTTAAAACGCGGAGCAATCATCTACAATGAGCAGTTCTTC
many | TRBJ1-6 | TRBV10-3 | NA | CAISETLNSPLHF | TGTGCCATCAGTGAGACGCTTAATTCACCCCTCCACTTT
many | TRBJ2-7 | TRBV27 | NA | CASSYDRAYEQYF | TGTGCCAGCAGTTATGACAGAGCCTACGAGCAGTACTTC
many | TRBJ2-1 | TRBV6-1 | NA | CASSLTGTNSYNEQFF | TGTGCCAGCAGTCTCACAGGGACCAACTCCTACAATGAGCAGTTCTTC
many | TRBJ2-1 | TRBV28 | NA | CASTNFGKSYNEQFF | TGTGCCAGCACCAATTTTGGGAAGTCCTACAATGAGCAGTTCTTC
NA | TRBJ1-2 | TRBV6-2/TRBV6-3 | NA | CASRKTGLPNYGYTF | TGTGCCAGCAGAAAAACAGGGCTACCTAACTATGGCTACACCTTC
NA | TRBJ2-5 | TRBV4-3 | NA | CASSHGLPETQYF | TGCGCCAGCAGCCACGGACTACCAGAGACCCAGTACTTC
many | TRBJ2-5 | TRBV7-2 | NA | CASSPGPKGKTQYF | TGTGCCAGCAGCCCCGGGCCTAAAGGGAAGACCCAGTACTTC
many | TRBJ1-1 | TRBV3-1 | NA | CASSPVRDYTEAFF | TGTGCCAGCAGCCCCGTACGGGATTACACTGAAGCTTTCTTT
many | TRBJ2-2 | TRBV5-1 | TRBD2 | CASSPTSGLTGELFF | TGCGCCAGCAGCCCGACTAGCGGCCTTACCGGGGAGCTGTTTTTT
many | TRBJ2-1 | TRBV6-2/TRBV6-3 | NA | CASRPQWAGRNEQFF | TGTGCCAGCAGACCTCAGTGGGCAGGGCGGAATGAGCAGTTCTTC
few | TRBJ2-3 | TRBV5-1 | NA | CASSLPTNTDTQYF | TGCGCCAGCAGCTTGCCCACTAATACAGATACGCAGTATTTT
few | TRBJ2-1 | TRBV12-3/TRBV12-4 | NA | CASKSTSFGEQFF | TGTGCCAGCAAATCGACTAGTTTCGGCGAGCAGTTCTTC
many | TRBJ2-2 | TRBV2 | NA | CASSENPTNTGELFF | TGTGCCAGCAGTGAAAACCCAACGAACACCGGGGAGCTGTTTTTT
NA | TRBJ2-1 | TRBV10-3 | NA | CAISESLAYNEQFF | TGTGCCATCAGTGAGTCGTTAGCCTACAATGAGCAGTTCTTC
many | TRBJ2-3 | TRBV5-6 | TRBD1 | CASRPGTGGDTQYF | TGTGCCAGCAGGCCCGGGACAGGGGGAGATACGCAGTATTTT
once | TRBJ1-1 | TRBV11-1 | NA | CASSSQNTEAFF | TGTGCCAGCAGCTCCCAGAACACTGAAGCTTTCTTT
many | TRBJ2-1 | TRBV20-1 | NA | CSAREYNEQFF | TGCAGTGCTAGAGAGTACAATGAGCAGTTCTTC
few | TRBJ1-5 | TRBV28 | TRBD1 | CASSSGQGNQPQHF | TGTGCCAGCAGTTCGGGACAGGGGAATCAGCCCCAGCATTTT
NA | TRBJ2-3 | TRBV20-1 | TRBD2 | CSASGRAGVTDTQYF | TGCAGTGCTAGCGGCAGAGCGGGAGTAACAGATACGCAGTATTTT
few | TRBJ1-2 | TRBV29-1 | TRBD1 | CSVEGQPNGYTF | TGCAGCGTGGAGGGACAGCCGAATGGCTACACCTTC
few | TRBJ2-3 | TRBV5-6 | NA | CASRPGRDTQYF | TGTGCCAGCAGGCCAGGGAGAGATACGCAGTATTTT
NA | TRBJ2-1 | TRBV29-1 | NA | CSVRDIASPSSYNEQFF | TGCAGCGTTCGCGACATAGCGAGCCCCTCCTCCTACAATGAGCAGTTCTTC
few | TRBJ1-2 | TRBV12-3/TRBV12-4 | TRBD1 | CASSPQTGGDGYTF | TGTGCCAGCAGTCCCCAAACAGGGGGCGATGGCTACACCTTC
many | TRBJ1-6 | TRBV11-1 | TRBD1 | CASSPRTGHSPLHF | TGTGCCAGCAGCCCCCGGACAGGGCATTCACCCCTCCACTTT
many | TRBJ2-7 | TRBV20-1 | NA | CSAREGRTYEQYF | TGCAGTGCTAGAGAGGGACGCACCTACGAGCAGTACTTC
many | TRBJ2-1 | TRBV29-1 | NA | CSVRVSYNEQFF | TGCAGCGTACGCGTATCCTACAATGAGCAGTTCTTC
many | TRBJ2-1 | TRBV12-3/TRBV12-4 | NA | CASSPPSGSVSEQFF | TGTGCCAGCAGCCCCCCCTCGGGATCGGTGAGTGAGCAGTTCTTC
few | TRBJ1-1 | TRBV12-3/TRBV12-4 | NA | CASSVVRNTEAFF | TGTGCCAGCAGTGTCGTTAGAAACACTGAAGCTTTCTTT
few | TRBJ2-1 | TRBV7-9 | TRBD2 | CASSLLAGVPNEQFF | TGTGCCAGCAGCTTGCTTGCGGGAGTACCCAATGAGCAGTTCTTC
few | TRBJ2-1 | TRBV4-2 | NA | CASSQEPLTNEQFF | TGTGCCAGCAGCCAAGAACCCCTAACCAATGAGCAGTTCTTC
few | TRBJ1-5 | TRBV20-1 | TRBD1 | CSATGDQNQPQHF | TGCAGTGCAACAGGGGATCAAAATCAGCCCCAGCATTTT
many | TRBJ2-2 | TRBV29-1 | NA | CSCRENTGELFF | TGCAGCTGCAGGGAAAACACCGGGGAGCTGTTTTTT
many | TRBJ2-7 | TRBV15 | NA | CATSRDRVLSYEQYF | TGTGCCACCAGCAGAGATCGGGTCCTCTCCTACGAGCAGTACTTC
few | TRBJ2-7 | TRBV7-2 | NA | CASSPLLPYEQYF | TGTGCCAGCAGCCCCCTCCTACCCTACGAGCAGTACTTC
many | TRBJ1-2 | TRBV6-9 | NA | CASDRRGREANYGYTF | TGTGCCTCAGACAGGCGGGGGCGAGAAGCTAACTATGGCTACACCTTC